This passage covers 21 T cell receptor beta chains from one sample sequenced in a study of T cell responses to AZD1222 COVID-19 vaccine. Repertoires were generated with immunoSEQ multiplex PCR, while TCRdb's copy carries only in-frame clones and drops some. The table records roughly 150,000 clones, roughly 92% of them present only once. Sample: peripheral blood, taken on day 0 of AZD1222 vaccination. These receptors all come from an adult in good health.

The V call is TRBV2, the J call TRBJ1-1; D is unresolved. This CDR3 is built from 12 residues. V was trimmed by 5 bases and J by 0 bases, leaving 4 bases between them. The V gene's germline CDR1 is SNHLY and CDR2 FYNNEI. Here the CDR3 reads CASSRMNTEAFF. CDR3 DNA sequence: TGTGCCAGCAGTCGGATGAACACTGAAGCTTTCTTT. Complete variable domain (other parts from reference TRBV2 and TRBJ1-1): EPEVTQTPSHQVTQMGQEVILRCVPISNHLYFYWYRQILGQKVEFLVSFYNNEISEKSEIFDDQFSVERPDGSNFTLKIRSTKLEDSAMYFCASSRMNTEAFFGQGTRLTVV.

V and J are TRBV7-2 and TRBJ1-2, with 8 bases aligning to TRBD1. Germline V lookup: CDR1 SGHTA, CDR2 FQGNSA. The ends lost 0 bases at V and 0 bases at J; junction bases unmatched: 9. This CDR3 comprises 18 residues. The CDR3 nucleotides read TGTGCCAGCAGCTTAGCGCCAGGGACAGGACATACTAACTATGGCTACACCTTC. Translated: CASSLAPGTGHTNYGYTF.

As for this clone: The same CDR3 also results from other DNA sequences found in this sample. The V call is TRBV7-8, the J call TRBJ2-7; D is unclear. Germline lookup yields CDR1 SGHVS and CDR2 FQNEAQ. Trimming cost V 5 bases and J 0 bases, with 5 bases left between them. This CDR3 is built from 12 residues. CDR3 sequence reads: CASSLSSYEQYF. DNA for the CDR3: TGTGCCAGCAGCCTTAGCTCCTACGAGCAGTACTTC.

CDR3 protein: CASSLGTVHNSPLHF. Written as DNA, the CDR3 is TGTGCCAGCAGCTTAGGGACAGTTCATAATTCACCCCTCCACTTT. V and J are TRBV7-9 and TRBJ1-6, with a tentative D call TRBD1 (6 bases). The V gene lost 1 base and the J gene lost 5 bases, with 9 bases spanning the gap. The CDR3 totals 15 residues. Germline CDR1 SEHNR, CDR2 FQNEAQ (reference sequence).

The CDR3 loop is CASSRNYNTDTQYF. CDR3 coding DNA: TGTGCCAGTAGTCGAAATTATAACACAGATACGCAGTATTTT. This chain uses TRBV19 with TRBJ2-3; D uncertain. The CDR3 is made up of 14 amino acids. The V end was cut by 5 bases, the J end by 2 bases, with 11 bases between. Germline loops: CDR1 LNHDA, CDR2 SQIVND (reference sequence).

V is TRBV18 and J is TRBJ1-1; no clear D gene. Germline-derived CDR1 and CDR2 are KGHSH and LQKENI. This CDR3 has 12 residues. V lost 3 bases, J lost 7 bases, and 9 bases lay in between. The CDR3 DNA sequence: TGTGCCAGCTCACCCGTGCGGATTGAAGCTTTCTTT. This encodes CASSPVRIEAFF. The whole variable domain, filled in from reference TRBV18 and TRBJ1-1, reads NAGVMQNPRHLVRRRGQEARLRCSPMKGHSHVYWYRQLPEEGLKFMVYLQKENIIDESGMPKERFSAEFPKEGPSILRIQQVVRGDSAAYFCASSPVRIEAFFGQGTRLTVV.

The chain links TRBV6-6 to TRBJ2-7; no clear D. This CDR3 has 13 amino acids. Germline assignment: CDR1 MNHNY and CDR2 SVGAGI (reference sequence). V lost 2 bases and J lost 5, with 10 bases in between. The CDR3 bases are TGTGCCAGCAGTTACCCATCGGTGGACGAGCAGTACTTC. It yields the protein CASSYPSVDEQYF.

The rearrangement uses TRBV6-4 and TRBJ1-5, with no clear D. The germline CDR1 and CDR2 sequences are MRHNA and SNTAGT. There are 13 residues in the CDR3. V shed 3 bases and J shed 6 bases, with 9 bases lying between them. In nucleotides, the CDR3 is TGTGCCAGCAGTGAACGACTTGGTCAGCCCCAGCATTTT. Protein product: CASSERLGQPQHF.

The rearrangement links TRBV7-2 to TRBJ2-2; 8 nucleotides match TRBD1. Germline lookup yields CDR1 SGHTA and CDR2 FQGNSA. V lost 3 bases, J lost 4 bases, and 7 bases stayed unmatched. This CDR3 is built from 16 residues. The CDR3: CASSLVQGASTGELFF. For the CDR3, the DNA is TGTGCCAGCAGCTTGGTCCAGGGGGCGAGCACCGGGGAGCTGTTTTTT.

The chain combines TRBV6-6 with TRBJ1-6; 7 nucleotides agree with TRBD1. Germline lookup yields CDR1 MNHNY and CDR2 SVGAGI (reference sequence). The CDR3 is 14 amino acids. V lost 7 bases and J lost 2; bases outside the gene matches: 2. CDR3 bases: TGTGCCAGCACCGGGACAGCCTATAATTCACCCCTCCACTTT. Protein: CASTGTAYNSPLHF.

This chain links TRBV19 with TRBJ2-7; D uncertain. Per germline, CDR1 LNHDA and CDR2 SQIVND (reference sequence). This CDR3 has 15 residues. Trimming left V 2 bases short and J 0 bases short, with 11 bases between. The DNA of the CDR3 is TGTGCCAGTAGTATACGCGCAGGCAGCTCCTACGAGCAGTACTTC. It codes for CASSIRAGSSYEQYF.

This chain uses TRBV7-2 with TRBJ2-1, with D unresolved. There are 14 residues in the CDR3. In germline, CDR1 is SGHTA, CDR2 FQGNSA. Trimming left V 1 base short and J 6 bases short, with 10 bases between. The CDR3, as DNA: TGTGCCAGCAGCTTAGACGGTAGTGTCAATGAGCAGTTCTTC. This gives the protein CASSLDGSVNEQFF.

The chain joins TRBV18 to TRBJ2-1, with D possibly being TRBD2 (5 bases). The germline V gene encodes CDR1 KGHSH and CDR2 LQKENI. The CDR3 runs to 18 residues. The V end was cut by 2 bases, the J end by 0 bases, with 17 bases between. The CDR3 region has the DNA TGTGCCAGCTCACCAGACAAGGCGTCCGGACTCTCCTACAATGAGCAGTTCTTC. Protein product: CASSPDKASGLSYNEQFF.

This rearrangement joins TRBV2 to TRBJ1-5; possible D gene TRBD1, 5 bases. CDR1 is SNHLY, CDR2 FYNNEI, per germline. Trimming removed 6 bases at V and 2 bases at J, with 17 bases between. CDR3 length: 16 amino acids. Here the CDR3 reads CASRRSGTAGNQPQHF. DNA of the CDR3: TGTGCCAGCAGGAGATCCGGGACGGCAGGCAATCAGCCCCAGCATTTT.

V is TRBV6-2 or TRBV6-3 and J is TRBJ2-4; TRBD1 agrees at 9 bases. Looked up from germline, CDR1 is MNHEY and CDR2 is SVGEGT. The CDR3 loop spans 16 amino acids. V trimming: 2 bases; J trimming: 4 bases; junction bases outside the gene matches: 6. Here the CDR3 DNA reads TGTGCCAGCAGTTACGGACGGGACAGGGTGAAAAACATTCAGTACTTC. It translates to CASSYGRDRVKNIQYF.

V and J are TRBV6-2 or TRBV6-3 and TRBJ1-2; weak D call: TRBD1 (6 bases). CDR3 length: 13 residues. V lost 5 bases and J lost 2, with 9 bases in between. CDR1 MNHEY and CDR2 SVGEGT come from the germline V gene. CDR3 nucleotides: TGTGCCAGCAGTGATACAGGGAACTATGGCTACACCTTC. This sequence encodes CASSDTGNYGYTF.

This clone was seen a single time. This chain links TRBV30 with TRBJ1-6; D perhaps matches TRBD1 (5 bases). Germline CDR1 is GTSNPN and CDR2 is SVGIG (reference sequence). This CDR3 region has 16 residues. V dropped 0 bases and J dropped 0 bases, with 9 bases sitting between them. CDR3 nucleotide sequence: TGTGCCTGGAGTGTAGACAGCAGCTCCTATAATTCACCCCTCCACTTT. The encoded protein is CAWSVDSSSYNSPLHF.

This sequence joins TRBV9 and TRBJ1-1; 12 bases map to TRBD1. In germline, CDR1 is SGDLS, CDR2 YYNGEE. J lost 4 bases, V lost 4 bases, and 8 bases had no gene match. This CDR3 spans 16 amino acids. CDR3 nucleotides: TGTGCCAGCAGCACCGGGACAGGGGGCGGGGGCACTGAAGCTTTCTTT. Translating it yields CASSTGTGGGGTEAFF.

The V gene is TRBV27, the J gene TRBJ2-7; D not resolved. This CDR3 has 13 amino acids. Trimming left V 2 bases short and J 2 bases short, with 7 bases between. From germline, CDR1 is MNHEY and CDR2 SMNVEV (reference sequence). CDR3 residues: CASSLSSPYEQYF. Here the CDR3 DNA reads TGTGCCAGCAGTTTAAGCAGTCCCTACGAGCAGTACTTC.

The CDR3 spells CATSRDRHNEQFF. CDR3 sequence (DNA): TGTGCCACCAGCAGAGATCGGCACAATGAGCAGTTCTTC. The chain joins TRBV15 to TRBJ2-1; D uncertain. Trimming took off 0 bases at V and 5 bases at J, with 5 bases between the two ends. This CDR3 is 13 amino acids long. The germline V gene encodes CDR1 LNHNV and CDR2 YYDKDF (reference sequence). Drawing the rest from reference TRBV15 and TRBJ2-1, the complete variable domain is DAMVIQNPRYQVTQFGKPVTLSCSQTLNHNVMYWYQQKSSQAPKLLFHYYDKDFNNEADTPDNFQSRRPNTSFCFLDIRSPGLGDTAMYLCATSRDRHNEQFFGPGTRLTVL.

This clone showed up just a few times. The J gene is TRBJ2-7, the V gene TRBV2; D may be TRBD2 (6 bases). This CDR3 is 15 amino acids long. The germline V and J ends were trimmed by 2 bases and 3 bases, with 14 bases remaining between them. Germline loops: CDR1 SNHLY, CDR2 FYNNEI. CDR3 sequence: CASSEFGGGRYEQYF. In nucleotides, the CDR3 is TGTGCCAGCAGTGAATTTGGAGGAGGGCGCTACGAGCAGTACTTC.